This T cell receptor beta chain was profiled in a study of blood T cell repertoires in COVID-19. V was clipped by 8 bases and J by 5 bases, with 18 bases between them. The CDR3 spans 14 residues. Germline CDR1 MDHEN, CDR2 SYDVKM. Here immunoSEQ multiplex PCR was the method, and the copy in TCRdb shows in-frame clones only, minus some. The profile shows roughly 250,000 clones, around nine tenths of them singletons. Sequenced input: peripheral blood. The clonotype comes from a man in his forties who had recovered from COVID-19. This chain connects TRBV28 to TRBJ1-2, with a weak D call TRBD1 (5 bases). CDR3 sequence reads: CASVGFGDRYGYTF. Written as DNA, the CDR3 is TGTGCCAGCGTCGGTTTCGGAGACAGATATGGCTACACCTTC.